One T cell receptor (beta chain) is described in this entry. The data stem from a study of CD8 T cells in Susac syndrome. Negative isolation yielded CD8+ and CD4+ T cells; FACS enriched TEMRA cells. With random hexamers, roughly 0.5 to 1 ug RNA was reverse transcribed. Across 54 Vbeta and 13 Jbeta, immunoSEQ multiplex PCR amplified TCR beta CDR3. TCRdb called the immunoSEQ multiplex PCR reads again in MiXCR, with one record for every CDR3 protein. Among over 95,000 distinct CDR3 sequences listed, about nine tenths were seen once. The CDR3 is 17 residues long. CDR1 and CDR2 (germline): LGHDT, YNNKEL (reference sequence). Trimming removed 0 bases from V and 0 bases from J, with 12 bases in between.

V gene TRBV3-1 combines with J gene TRBJ2-1; D tentatively fits TRBD1 or TRBD2 (6 bases each). The clonotype was recovered from a human donor in good health. Input material: CD8+ T cells from PBMCs. CDR3 nucleotide sequence: TGTGCCAGCAGCCAAGAACCGGGGGCCCGCTCCTACAATGAGCAGTTCTTC. Its protein is CASSQEPGARSYNEQFF.